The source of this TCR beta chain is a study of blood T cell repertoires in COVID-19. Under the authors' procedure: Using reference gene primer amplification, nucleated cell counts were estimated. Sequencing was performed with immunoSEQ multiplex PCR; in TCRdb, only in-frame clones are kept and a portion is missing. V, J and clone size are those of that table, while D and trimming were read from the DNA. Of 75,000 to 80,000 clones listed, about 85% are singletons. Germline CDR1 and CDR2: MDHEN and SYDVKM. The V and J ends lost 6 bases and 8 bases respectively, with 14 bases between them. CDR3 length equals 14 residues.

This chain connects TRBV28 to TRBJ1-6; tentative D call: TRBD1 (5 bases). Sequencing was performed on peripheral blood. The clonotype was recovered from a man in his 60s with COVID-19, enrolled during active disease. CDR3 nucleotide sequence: TGTGCCAGCAGCCAAACCTCAGGGTATTCACCCCTCCACTTT. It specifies CASSQTSGYSPLHF.